This T cell receptor beta chain was recorded in a study of cytomegalovirus exposure and HLA in healthy donors. Germline V gene data show CDR1 as SGHTA and CDR2 as FQGTGA. Trimming left V 5 bases short and J 5 bases short, with 12 bases between. The CDR3 contains 13 residues. PCR involved 60 Vbeta and 13 Jbeta primers. Using immunoSEQ multiplex PCR, the repertoire was profiled, and TCRdb retains in-frame clones only, with some absent. The repertoire holds 100,000 to 150,000 clones, with around three quarters as singletons. Sequenced sample: PBMCs. The clonotype comes from a female donor in good health and CMV-seronegative. V and J are TRBV7-3 and TRBJ2-5; a weak D match, TRBD1 (6 bases). The CDR3 DNA reads as TGTGCCAGCAGCGTACAGGGTCGGGAGACCCAGTACTTC. Its translation is CASSVQGRETQYF.